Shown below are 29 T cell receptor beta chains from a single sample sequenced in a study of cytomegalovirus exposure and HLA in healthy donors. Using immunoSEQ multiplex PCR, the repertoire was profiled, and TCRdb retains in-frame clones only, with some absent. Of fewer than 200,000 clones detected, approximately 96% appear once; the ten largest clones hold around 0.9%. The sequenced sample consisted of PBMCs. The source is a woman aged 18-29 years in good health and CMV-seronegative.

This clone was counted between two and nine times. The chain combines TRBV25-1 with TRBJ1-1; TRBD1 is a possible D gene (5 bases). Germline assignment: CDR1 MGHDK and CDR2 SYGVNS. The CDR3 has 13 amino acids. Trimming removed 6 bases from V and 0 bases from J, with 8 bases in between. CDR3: CASRTVMNTEAFF. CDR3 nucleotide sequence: TGTGCCAGCAGGACAGTCATGAACACTGAAGCTTTCTTT.

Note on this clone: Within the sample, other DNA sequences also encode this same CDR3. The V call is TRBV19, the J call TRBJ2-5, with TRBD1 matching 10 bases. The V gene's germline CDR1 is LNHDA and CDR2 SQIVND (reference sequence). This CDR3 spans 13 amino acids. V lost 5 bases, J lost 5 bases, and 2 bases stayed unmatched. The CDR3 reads CASSWTGGETQYF. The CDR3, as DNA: TGTGCCAGTAGTTGGACAGGGGGGGAGACCCAGTACTTC.

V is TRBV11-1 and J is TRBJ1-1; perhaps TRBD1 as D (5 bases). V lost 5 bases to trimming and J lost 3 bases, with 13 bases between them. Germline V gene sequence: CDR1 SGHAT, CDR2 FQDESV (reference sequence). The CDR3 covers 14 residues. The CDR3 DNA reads TGTGCCAGCAGCGGCCGTCTAGGGGACACTGAAGCTTTCTTT. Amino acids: CASSGRLGDTEAFF.

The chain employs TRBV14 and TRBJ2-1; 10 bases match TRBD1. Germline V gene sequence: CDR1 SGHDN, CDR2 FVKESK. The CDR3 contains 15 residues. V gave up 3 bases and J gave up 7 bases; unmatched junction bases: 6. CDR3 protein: CASSQIDRGLNEQFF. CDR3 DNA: TGTGCCAGCAGCCAGATAGACAGGGGGCTAAATGAGCAGTTCTTC.

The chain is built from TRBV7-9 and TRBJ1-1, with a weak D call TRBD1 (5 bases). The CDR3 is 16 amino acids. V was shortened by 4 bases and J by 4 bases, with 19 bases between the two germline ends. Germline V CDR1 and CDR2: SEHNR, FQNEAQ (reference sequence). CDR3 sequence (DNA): TGTGCCAGCAGCTCCCTCCTCGGCGGGGCAGGCACTGAAGCTTTCTTT. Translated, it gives CASSSLLGGAGTEAFF. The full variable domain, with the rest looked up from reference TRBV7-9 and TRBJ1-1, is DTGVSQNPRHKITKRGQNVTFRCDPISEHNRLYWYRQTLGQGPEFLTYFQNEAQLEKSRLLSDRFSAERPKGSFSTLEIQRTEQGDSAMYLCASSSLLGGAGTEAFFGQGTRLTVV.

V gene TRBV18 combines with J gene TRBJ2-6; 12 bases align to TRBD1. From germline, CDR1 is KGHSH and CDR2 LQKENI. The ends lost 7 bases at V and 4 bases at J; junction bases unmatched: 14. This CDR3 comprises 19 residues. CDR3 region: CASLLGPGQGASGANVLTF. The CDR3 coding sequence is TGTGCCAGCTTGCTCGGCCCGGGACAGGGGGCGTCGGGGGCCAACGTCCTGACTTTC. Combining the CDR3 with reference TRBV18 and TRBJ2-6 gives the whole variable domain NAGVMQNPRHLVRRRGQEARLRCSPMKGHSHVYWYRQLPEEGLKFMVYLQKENIIDESGMPKERFSAEFPKEGPSILRIQQVVRGDSAAYFCASLLGPGQGASGANVLTFGAGSRLTVL.

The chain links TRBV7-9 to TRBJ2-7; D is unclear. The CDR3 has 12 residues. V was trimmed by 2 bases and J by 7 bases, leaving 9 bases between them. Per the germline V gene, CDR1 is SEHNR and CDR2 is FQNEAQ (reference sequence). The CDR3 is CASSLRVAEQYF. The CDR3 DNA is TGTGCCAGCAGCTTACGGGTGGCAGAGCAGTACTTC.

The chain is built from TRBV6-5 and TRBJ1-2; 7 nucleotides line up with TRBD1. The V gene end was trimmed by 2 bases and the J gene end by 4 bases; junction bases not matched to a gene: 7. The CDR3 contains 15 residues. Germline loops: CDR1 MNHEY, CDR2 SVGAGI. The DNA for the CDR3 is TGTGCCAGCAGTTACGTAGAGGGGGCGCGCTATGGCTACACCTTC. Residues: CASSYVEGARYGYTF.

As DNA, the CDR3 is TGTGCCAGCAGCTCACCCCCGACAGGGTTCCGTTACGAGCAGTACTTC. The encoded protein is CASSSPPTGFRYEQYF. This chain joins TRBV7-2 and TRBJ2-7, with 7 bases lining up with TRBD1. The CDR3 contains 16 residues. Trimming took 4 bases from V and 4 from J; bases not matched to a gene: 13. The germline V gene has CDR1 SGHTA and CDR2 FQGNSA. Looking up the rest from reference TRBV7-2 and TRBJ2-7 gives the full variable domain: GAGVSQSPSNKVTEKGKDVELRCDPISGHTALYWYRQSLGQGLEFLIYFQGNSAPDKSGLPSDRFSAERTGGSVSTLTIQRTQQEDSAVYLCASSSPPTGFRYEQYFGPGTRLTVT.

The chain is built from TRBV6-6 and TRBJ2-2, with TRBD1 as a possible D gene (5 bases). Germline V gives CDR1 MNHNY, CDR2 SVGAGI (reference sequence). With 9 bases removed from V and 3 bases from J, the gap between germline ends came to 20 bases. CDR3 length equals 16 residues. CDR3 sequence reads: CARKGPLGGDTGELFF. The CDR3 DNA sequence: TGTGCCAGAAAGGGGCCCCTTGGCGGTGACACCGGGGAGCTGTTTTTT.

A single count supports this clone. CDR3: CASSLSSDRTTTYEQYF. The CDR3 nucleotides are TGTGCCAGCAGTTTATCCTCCGACAGGACAACAACCTACGAGCAGTACTTC. This chain joins TRBV27 and TRBJ2-7; maybe TRBD1 (6 bases). Germline CDR1 is MNHEY and CDR2 is SMNVEV (reference sequence). Trimming removed 0 bases at V and 2 bases at J, with 17 bases between. The CDR3 covers 17 residues.

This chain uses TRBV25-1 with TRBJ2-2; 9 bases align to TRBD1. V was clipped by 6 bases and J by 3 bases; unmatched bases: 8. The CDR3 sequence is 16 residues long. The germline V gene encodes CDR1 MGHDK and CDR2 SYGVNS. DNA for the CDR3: TGTGCCAGCAGAAACTCTAGGACAGGGGACACCGGGGAGCTGTTTTTT. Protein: CASRNSRTGDTGELFF. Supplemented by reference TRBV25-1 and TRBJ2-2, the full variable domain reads EADIYQTPRYLVIGTGKKITLECSQTMGHDKMYWYQQDPGMELHLIHYSYGVNSTEKGDLSSESTVSRIRTEHFPLTLESARPSHTSQYLCASRNSRTGDTGELFFGEGSRLTVL.

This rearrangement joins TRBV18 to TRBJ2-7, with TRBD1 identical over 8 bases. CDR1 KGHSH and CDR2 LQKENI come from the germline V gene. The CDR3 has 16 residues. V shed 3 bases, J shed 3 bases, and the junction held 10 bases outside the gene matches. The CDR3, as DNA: TGTGCCAGCTCACCCTTATCAGGACAGGGAATCTACGAGCAGTACTTC. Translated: CASSPLSGQGIYEQYF.

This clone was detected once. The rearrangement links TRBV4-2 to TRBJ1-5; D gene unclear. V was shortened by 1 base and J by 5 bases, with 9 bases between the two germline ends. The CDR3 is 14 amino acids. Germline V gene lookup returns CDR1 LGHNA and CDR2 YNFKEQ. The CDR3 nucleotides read TGTGCCAGCAGCCAAGGGGCAGGCGATCAGCCCCAGCATTTT. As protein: CASSQGAGDQPQHF.

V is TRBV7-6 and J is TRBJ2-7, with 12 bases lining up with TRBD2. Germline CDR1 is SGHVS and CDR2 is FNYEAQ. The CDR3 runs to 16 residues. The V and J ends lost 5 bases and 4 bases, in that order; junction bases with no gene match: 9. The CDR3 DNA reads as TGTGCCAGCAGCGACGCCAGACTAGCGGGGGTTTACGAGCAGTACTTC. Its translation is CASSDARLAGVYEQYF.

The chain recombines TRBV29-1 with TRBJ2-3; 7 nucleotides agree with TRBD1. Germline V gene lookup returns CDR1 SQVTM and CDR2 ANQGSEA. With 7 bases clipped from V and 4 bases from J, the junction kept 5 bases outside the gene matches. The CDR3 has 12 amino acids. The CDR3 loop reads CSGGGGADTQYF. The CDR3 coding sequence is TGCAGCGGAGGGGGCGGCGCAGATACGCAGTATTTT.

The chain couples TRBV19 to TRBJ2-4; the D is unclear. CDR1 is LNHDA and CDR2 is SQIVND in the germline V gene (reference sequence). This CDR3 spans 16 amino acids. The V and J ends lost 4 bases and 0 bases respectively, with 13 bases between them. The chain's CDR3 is CASSKLGILAKNIQYF. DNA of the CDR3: TGTGCCAGTAGTAAGTTGGGCATACTAGCCAAAAACATTCAGTACTTC.

The CDR3 spells CASSQVAGDYGYTF. The CDR3 nucleotides read TGCGCCAGCAGCCAAGTGGCAGGTGACTATGGCTACACCTTC. The chain uses TRBV4-1 and TRBJ1-2; D remains ambiguous. Germline CDR1 reads MGHRA; CDR2 reads YSYEKL. The CDR3 sequence is 14 residues long. Trimming took 1 base from V and 3 from J, leaving 9 bases between them.

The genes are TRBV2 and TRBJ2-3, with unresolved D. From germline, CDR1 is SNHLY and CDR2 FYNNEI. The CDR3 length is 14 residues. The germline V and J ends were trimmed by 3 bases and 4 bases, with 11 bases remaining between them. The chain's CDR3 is CASSDDNGPDTQYF. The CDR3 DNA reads TGTGCCAGCAGTGATGACAACGGCCCAGATACGCAGTATTTT.

The CDR3 coding sequence is TGTGCCAGCAGCGTAGGAGGCCCGAACACTGAAGCTTTCTTT. Amino acids: CASSVGGPNTEAFF. The chain links TRBV9 to TRBJ1-1; D is uncertain. The CDR3 spans 14 residues. Germline V gene lookup returns CDR1 SGDLS and CDR2 YYNGEE. Trimming cost V 0 bases and J 1 base, with 7 bases left between them. The full variable domain, rest sourced from reference TRBV9 and TRBJ1-1, is DSGVTQTPKHLITATGQRVTLRCSPRSGDLSVYWYQQSLDQGLQFLIQYYNGEERAKGNILERFSAQQFPDLHSELNLSSLELGDSALYFCASSVGGPNTEAFFGQGTRLTVV.

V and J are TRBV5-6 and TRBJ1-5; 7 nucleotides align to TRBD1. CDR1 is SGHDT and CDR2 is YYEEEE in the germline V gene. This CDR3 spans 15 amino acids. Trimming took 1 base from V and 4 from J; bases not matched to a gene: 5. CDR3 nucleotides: TGTGCCAGCAGCTTGCGAGGGGGCTCTAATCAGCCCCAGCATTTT. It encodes CASSLRGGSNQPQHF.

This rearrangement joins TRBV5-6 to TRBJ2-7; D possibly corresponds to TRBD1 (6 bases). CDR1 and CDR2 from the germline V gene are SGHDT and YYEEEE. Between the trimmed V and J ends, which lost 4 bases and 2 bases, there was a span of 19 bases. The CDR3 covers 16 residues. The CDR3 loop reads CASSRAITGPPYEQYF. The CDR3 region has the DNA TGTGCCAGCAGCCGGGCCATCACAGGGCCTCCCTACGAGCAGTACTTC.

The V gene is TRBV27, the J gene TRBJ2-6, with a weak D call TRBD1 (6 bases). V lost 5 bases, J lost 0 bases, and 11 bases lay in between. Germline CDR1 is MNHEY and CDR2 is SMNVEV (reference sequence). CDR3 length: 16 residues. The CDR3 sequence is CASSTRQASGANVLTF. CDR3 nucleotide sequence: TGTGCCAGCAGTACGCGACAGGCCTCTGGGGCCAACGTCCTGACTTTC.

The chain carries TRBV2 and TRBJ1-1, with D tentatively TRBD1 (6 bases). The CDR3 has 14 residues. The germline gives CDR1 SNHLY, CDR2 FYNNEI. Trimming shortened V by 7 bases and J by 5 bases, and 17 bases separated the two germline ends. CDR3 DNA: TGTGCCAGCATTAACAGGGTCTCGGGGACTGAAGCTTTCTTT. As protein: CASINRVSGTEAFF.

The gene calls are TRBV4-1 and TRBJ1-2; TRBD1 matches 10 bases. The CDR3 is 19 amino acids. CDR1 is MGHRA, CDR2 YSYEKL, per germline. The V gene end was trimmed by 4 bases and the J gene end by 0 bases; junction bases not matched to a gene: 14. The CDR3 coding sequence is TGCGCCAGCAGCCGAGCGGCGGGGGACAGGGGTGCCACTAACTATGGCTACACCTTC. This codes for CASSRAAGDRGATNYGYTF.

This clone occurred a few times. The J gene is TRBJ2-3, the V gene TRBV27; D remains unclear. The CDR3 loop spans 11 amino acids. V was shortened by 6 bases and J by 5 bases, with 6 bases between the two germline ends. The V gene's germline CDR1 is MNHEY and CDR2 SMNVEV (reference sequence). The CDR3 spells CASSPRDTQYF. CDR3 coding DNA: TGTGCCAGCAGCCCCAGAGATACGCAGTATTTT.

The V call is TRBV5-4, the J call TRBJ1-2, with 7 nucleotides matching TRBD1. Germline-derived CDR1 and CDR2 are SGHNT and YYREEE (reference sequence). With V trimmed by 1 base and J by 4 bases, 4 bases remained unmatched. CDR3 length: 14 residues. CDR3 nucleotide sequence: TGTGCCAGCAGCTTGAAGGGGGCTTCCTATGGCTACACCTTC. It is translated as CASSLKGASYGYTF. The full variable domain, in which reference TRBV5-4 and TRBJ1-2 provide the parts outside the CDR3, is ETGVTQSPTHLIKTRGQQVTLRCSSQSGHNTVSWYQQALGQGPQFIFQYYREEENGRGNFPPRFSGLQFPNYSSELNVNALELDDSALYLCASSLKGASYGYTFGSGTRLTVV.

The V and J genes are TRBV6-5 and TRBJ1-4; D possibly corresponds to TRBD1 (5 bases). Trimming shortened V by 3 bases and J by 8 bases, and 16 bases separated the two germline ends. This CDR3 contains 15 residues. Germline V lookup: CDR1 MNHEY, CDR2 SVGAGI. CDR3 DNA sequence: TGTGCCAGCAGTTATACAGCGGGGCAAGCCGAAAAACTGTTTTTT. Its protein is CASSYTAGQAEKLFF.

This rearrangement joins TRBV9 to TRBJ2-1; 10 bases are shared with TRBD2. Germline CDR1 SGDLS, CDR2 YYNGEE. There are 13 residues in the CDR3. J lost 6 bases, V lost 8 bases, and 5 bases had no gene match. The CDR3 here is CASRTSGGNEQFF. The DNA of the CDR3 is TGTGCCAGTAGGACTAGCGGAGGCAATGAGCAGTTCTTC.